Here is one T cell receptor (beta chain) with its context. Its cognate antigen is unknown. This sample stems from a study of cytomegalovirus exposure and HLA in healthy donors. Study-wide background: The 120 validation repertoires used the same platform as the 550 to 850 first-cohort repertoires (as reported by a later analysis). General study results and limits: Accounts indicate the classifier identified cytomegalovirus status with strong specificity and sensitivity. Among TCR beta chains, those listed as cytomegalovirus-associated numbered approximately 150.

Separation from the approximately 690-subject first cohort characterized the approximately 120-subject validation cohort, to which the donors belonged. Only in-frame clones appear in the TCRdb table, and some are missing; sequencing was by immunoSEQ multiplex PCR. This table has tens of thousands of clones, roughly 96% appearing once. Germline lookup yields CDR1 MGHDK and CDR2 SYGVNS. The CDR3 consists of 13 residues. With V trimmed by 8 bases and J by 10 bases, 11 bases remained unmatched. Sequenced: PBMCs. This chain uses TRBV25-1 with TRBJ1-2; 9 nucleotides line up with TRBD1. The origin of this receptor is a man younger than 35 in good health and CMV-seronegative. DNA for the CDR3: TGTGCCAGCCGACCCGGGACAGGGACGGCCTACACCTTC. Residues: CASRPGTGTAYTF.